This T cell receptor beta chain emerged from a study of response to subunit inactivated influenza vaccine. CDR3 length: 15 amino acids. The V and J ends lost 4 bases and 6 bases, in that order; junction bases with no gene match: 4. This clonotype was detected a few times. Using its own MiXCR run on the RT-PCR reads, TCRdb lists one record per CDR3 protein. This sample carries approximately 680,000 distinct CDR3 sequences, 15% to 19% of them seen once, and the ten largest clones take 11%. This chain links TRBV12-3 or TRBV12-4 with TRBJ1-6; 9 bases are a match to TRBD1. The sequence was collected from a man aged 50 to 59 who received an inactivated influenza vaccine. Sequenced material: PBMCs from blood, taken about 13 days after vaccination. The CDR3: CASSWDREVNSPLHF. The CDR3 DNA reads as TGTGCCAGCAGTTGGGACAGGGAGGTTAATTCACCCCTCCACTTT.